This T cell receptor (beta chain) is drawn from a study of cytomegalovirus exposure and HLA in healthy donors. Notes on the study in general: At a 0.05 false discovery rate, a later analysis found around 17,000 TCR beta sequences to be associated with HLA alleles.

13 Jbeta primers and 60 Vbeta primers were used for the PCR. Only in-frame clones appear in the TCRdb table, and some are missing; sequencing was by immunoSEQ multiplex PCR. The sample data list 60,000 to 70,000 clones. With respect to this clone: Its target is unknown.

The CDR3 loop spans 15 amino acids. Germline lookup yields CDR1 MNHNS and CDR2 SASEGT. Trimming pared 1 base from V and 6 bases from J, leaving 16 bases between. The chain employs TRBV6-1 and TRBJ2-7, with TRBD2 as a possible D gene (6 bases). The receptor was isolated from a boy aged 5-17 years in good health and CMV-seronegative. The sequenced material came from PBMCs. CDR3 DNA: TGTGCCAGCAGTGAAGGCGGACCCAAGGGAGGCGAGCAGTACTTC. Its translation is CASSEGGPKGGEQYF.